This TCR beta chain was recorded in a study of response to subunit inactivated influenza vaccine (dated by TCRdb to about 2018). Background for the entire study: Deep quantitative profiling of the T cell receptor repertoire was used in the study to follow responses to a trivalent subunit inactivated influenza vaccine. What the authors observed across the whole study: It was suggested by the authors that each seasonal influenza vaccination may recruit only a limited number of new T cells.

The CDR3 starts with the cysteine, ends with the phenylalanine, and has 13 residues. CDR3 DNA only is kept here, 39 bases in frame from base 1. CDR1 and CDR2 are read off the germline V gene as ENHRY and SYGVKD. V is pared back by 10 bases and J by 10 bases, with 17 bases lying between the germline termini. Ten or more counts support this clonotype. Its recognized antigen is unknown. Within one base of it there is no much larger clone, and no base qualities were kept. The method was RT-PCR. The reads were generated on an Illumina HiSeq 2500. TCRdb reprocessed the public reads (quality trimming at Q25 with fastp, clone calling with MiXCR) and kept in-frame beta chains. A single entry per CDR3 protein holds the most common genes and DNA from its merged rows. Within this sample are around 760,000 distinct CDR3 sequences, with about 15% of them counted one time only. The ten largest clones take up 5.5% to 7% of the sample.

The sequence is built from TRBV10-3 and TRBJ1-6, with no reliable assignment of the D segment. The sample was PBMCs from blood, taken approximately 15 days before vaccination. This receptor was obtained from a man between 50 and 59 years old who received an inactivated influenza vaccine. Donor details come from another sample of the same person, matched by shared clones. The CDR3 amino acid sequence is: CASRNQGRSPLHF. In nucleotide form, the sequence is TGTGCCAGCAGGAATCAAGGGAGGTCACCCCTCCACTTT.